The T cell receptor (beta chain) under discussion was sequenced for a study of HIV-infected patients and healthy controls. Study outcomes and limitations: Healthy controls carried many MAIT alpha-chain CDR3s, while HIV+ repertoires had few. Compared with healthy controls, HIV-infected patients showed less CDR3 sharing between individuals.

About 500 ng RNA was reverse transcribed with alpha and beta constant-region primers. Using multiplexing indices, alpha and beta chain libraries were generated apart by chain-specific third strand synthesis. TCRdb re-called the 5' RACE reads with MiXCR, one entry per CDR3 protein. The table shows about 10,000 distinct CDR3 sequences, with under 6% occurring only once. No cell fractionation was done, so the repertoire covers all unsorted peripheral blood T cells. Two fifths of the ten uninfected healthy control donors were sampled twice, approximately twelve weeks apart. This clonotype has ten or more counts. No antigen is known for it. Germline CDR1 reads LGHNA; CDR2 reads YSLEER. V dropped 0 bases and J dropped 9 bases, with 6 bases sitting between them. The CDR3 contains 12 residues.

The chain uses TRBV4-3 and TRBJ2-1; possibly TRBD2 for D (5 bases). Sequencing used blood. The sequence was collected from an adult in good health. CDR3 loop: CASSQDEGEQFF. For the CDR3, the DNA is TGCGCCAGCAGCCAAGATGAGGGTGAGCAGTTCTTC.